These T cell receptor beta chains were read from a single sample in a study of metastatic and nonmetastatic thyroid tumors. TCRdb reprocessed the PCR reads via MiXCR. Of under 40,000 clones listed, over 15% are singletons. Material for sequencing was blood. Every receptor here comes from a female donor with papillary thyroid cancer or a benign thyroid nodule (not recorded which). Some clones in this sample may be carry-over from other donors' samples. The CDR3 runs from the conserved cysteine through the conserved F or W. The D gene is left open where the match is weak. Clone size, where shown, is once, few, many, or a class for clones that have expanded.

size,V,length,D,J,DNA,CDR3
many,TRBV11-2,15,-,TRBJ2-2,TGTGCCAGCAGCTTATCTCTGGACGGCCACGGGGAGCTGTTTTTT,CASSLSLDGHGELFF
many,TRBV6-2/TRBV6-3,17,TRBD2,TRBJ2-1,TGTGCCAGCAGTTACTCGATAGCGGGAGGGCCCACCAATGAGCAGTTCTTC,CASSYSIAGGPTNEQFF
many,TRBV12-3/TRBV12-4,14,-,TRBJ2-5,TGTGCCAGCAGGTGGACGGGGGTACGGGAGACCCAGTACTTC,CASRWTGVRETQYF
few,TRBV6-2/TRBV6-3,13,-,TRBJ2-5,TGTGCCAGCAGTCGCTTAACCCTAGAGACCCAGTACTTC,CASSRLTLETQYF
-,TRBV20-1,16,-,TRBJ2-2,TGCAGTGCTAGAGACACGAGGCGGGAGAACACCGGGGAGCTGTTTTTT,CSARDTRRENTGELFF
-,TRBV11-3,13,-,TRBJ1-1,TGTGCCAGCAGCTCCGACAGCAACACTGAAGCTTTCTTT,CASSSDSNTEAFF
-,TRBV6-1,14,TRBD2,TRBJ2-7,TGTGCCAGCAGTGGGGGGACTAACTCCTACGAGCAGTACTTC,CASSGGTNSYEQYF
-,TRBV29-1,12,-,TRBJ2-7,TGCAGCGTCGGGGTGAGGGGGTACGAGCAGTACTTC,CSVGVRGYEQYF
many,TRBV14,14,-,TRBJ1-2,TGTGCCAGCAGCCAATCCCGAGGCGGGGCTGGCTACACCTTC,CASSQSRGGAGYTF
many,TRBV20-1,16,-,TRBJ1-5,TGCAGTGCTAGTACTATGGAGGGGATCGCCAATCAGCCCCAGCATTTT,CSASTMEGIANQPQHF
-,TRBV6-1,15,TRBD2,TRBJ2-5,TGTGCTAATTACTCCGGGACTAGCGCGGGGGAGACCCAGTACTTC,CANYSGTSAGETQYF